The present T cell receptor beta chain was sequenced within a study of T cells in Graves' hyperthyroidism and ophthalmopathy. Study outcomes and limitations: Most thyroid clonotypes with frequency above 0.001 were detected in blood. The model's output predicted ophthalmopathy at a median of around 6.9 months prior to onset.

This clonotype was detected ten times or more. Antigen specificity is unknown. Under 3 months was the duration of disease in ophthalmopathy patients, who also had a Clinical Activity Score of at least 3 and a NOSPECS grade of at least 4. What was amplified from RNA transcripts were TCR beta CDR3 regions. Researchers ran a first-round RT-PCR on the TCR CDR3 using the HTBI primer set. Using its own MiXCR run on the multiplex PCR reads, TCRdb lists one record per CDR3 protein. The data contain approximately 350,000 distinct CDR3 sequences, 12% to 15% of them singletons. Trimming took 5 bases from V and 5 from J; bases not matched to a gene: 23. Germline lookup yields CDR1 SGHTA and CDR2 FQGNSA. CDR3 length: 21 amino acids.

This clonotype originated in a woman aged 55 to 70 with Graves' ophthalmopathy. The sequencing sample was made of blood. The chain links TRBV7-2 to TRBJ2-2; 10 bases map to TRBD1. The CDR3: CASSPPRTGTLRDRGTGELFF. CDR3 DNA sequence: TGTGCCAGCAGCCCCCCTAGGACAGGGACGTTACGGGACAGGGGAACCGGGGAGCTGTTTTTT. Together with reference TRBV7-2 and TRBJ2-2, the CDR3 gives the full variable domain: GAGVSQSPSNKVTEKGKDVELRCDPISGHTALYWYRQSLGQGLEFLIYFQGNSAPDKSGLPSDRFSAERTGGSVSTLTIQRTQQEDSAVYLCASSPPRTGTLRDRGTGELFFGEGSRLTVL.